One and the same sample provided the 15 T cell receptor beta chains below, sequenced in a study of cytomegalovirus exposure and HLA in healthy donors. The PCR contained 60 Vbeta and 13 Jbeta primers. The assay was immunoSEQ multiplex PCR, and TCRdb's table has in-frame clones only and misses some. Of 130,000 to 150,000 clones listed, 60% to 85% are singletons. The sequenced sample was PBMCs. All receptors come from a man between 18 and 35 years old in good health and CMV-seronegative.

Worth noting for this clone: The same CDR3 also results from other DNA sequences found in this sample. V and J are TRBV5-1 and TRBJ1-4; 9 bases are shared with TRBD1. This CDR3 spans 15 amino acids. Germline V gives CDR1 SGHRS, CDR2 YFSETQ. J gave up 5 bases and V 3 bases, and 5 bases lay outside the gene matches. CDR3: CASSWGTGTNEKLFF. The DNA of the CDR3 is TGCGCCAGCAGCTGGGGGACAGGGACGAATGAAAAACTGTTTTTT.

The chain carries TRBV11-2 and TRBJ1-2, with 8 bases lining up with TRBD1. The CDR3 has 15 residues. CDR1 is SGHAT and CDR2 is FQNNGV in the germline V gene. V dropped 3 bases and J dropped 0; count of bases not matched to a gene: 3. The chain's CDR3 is CASSFGGQANYGYTF. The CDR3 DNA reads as TGTGCCAGCAGCTTCGGGGGACAGGCTAACTATGGCTACACCTTC.

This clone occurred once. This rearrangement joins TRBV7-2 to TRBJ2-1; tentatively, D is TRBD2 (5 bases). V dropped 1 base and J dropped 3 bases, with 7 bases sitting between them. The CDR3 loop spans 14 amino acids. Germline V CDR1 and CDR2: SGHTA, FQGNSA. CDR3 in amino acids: CASSLGRGYNEQFF. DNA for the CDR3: TGTGCCAGCAGCTTAGGCCGGGGCTACAATGAGCAGTTCTTC.

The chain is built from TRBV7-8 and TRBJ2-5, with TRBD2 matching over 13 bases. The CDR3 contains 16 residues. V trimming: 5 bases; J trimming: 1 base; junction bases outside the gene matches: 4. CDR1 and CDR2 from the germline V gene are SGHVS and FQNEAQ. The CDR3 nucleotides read TGTGCCAGCAGCCCGCGGACTAGCGGGGGCCAAGAGACCCAGTACTTC. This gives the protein CASSPRTSGGQETQYF.

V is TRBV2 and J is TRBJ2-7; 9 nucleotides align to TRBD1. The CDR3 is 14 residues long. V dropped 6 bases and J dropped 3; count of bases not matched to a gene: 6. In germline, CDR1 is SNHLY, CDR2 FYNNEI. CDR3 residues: CASRKGQGDYEQYF. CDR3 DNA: TGTGCCAGCAGGAAGGGACAGGGTGACTACGAGCAGTACTTC.

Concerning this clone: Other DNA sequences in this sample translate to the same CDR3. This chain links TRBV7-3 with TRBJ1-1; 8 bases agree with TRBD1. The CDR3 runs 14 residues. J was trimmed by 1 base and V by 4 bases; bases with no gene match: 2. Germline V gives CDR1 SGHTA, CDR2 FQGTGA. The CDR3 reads CASSSGQGNTEAFF. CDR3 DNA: TGTGCCAGCAGCTCCGGACAGGGGAACACTGAAGCTTTCTTT.

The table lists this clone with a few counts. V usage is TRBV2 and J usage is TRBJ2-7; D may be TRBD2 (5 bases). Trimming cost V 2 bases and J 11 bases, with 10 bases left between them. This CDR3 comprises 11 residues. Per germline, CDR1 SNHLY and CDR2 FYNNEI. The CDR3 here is CASSERGPEYF. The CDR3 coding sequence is TGTGCCAGCAGTGAACGAGGGCCGGAGTACTTC.

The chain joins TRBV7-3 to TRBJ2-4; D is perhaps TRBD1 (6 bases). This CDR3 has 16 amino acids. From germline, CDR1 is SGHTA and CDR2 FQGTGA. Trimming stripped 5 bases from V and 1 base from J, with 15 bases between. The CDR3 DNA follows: TGTGCCAGCAGCCACCTCAGGGGCAACGCCAAAAACATTCAGTACTTC. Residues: CASSHLRGNAKNIQYF.

CDR3 in amino acids: CASSPKLAGTYEQYF. In DNA, the CDR3 is TGTGCCAGCAGTCCTAAACTAGCGGGGACCTACGAGCAGTACTTC. The chain recombines TRBV28 with TRBJ2-7, with 10 nucleotides matching TRBD2. The V gene end was trimmed by 5 bases and the J gene end by 2 bases; junction bases not matched to a gene: 6. Germline loops: CDR1 MDHEN, CDR2 SYDVKM. This CDR3 is built from 15 residues.

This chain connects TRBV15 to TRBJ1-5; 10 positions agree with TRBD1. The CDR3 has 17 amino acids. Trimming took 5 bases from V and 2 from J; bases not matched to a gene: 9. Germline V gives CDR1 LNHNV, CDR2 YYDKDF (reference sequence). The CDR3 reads CATSPGTGVLGNQPQHF. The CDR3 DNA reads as TGTGCCACCAGCCCCGGGACAGGGGTCTTGGGCAATCAGCCCCAGCATTTT.

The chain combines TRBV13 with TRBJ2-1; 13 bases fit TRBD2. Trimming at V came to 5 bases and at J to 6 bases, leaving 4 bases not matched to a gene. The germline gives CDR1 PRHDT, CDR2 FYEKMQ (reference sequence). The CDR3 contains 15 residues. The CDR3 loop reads CASSPRLAGGNEQFF. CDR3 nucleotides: TGTGCCAGCAGCCCAAGACTAGCGGGGGGCAATGAGCAGTTCTTC.

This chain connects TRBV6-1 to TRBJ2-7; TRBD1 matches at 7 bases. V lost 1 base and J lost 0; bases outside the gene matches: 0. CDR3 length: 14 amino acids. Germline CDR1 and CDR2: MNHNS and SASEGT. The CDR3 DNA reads TGTGCCAGCAGTGAAGGACAGGGCTCCTACGAGCAGTACTTC. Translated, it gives CASSEGQGSYEQYF.

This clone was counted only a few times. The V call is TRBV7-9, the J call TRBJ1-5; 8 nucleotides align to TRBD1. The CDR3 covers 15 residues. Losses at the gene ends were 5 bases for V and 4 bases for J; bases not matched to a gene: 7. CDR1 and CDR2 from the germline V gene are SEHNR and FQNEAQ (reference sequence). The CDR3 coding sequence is TGTGCCAGCAGCCCGCCAGGGGGCTCGAATCAGCCCCAGCATTTT. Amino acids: CASSPPGGSNQPQHF. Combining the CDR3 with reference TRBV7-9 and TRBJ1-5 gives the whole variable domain DTGVSQNPRHKITKRGQNVTFRCDPISEHNRLYWYRQTLGQGPEFLTYFQNEAQLEKSRLLSDRFSAERPKGSFSTLEIQRTEQGDSAMYLCASSPPGGSNQPQHFGDGTRLSIL.

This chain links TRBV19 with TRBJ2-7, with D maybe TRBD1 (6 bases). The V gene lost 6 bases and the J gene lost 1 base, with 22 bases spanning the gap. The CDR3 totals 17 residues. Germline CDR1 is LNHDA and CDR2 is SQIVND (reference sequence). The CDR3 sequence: CASRQRNTGILSYEQYF. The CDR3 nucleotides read TGTGCCAGTAGACAAAGAAATACAGGGATTTTGTCCTACGAGCAGTACTTC.

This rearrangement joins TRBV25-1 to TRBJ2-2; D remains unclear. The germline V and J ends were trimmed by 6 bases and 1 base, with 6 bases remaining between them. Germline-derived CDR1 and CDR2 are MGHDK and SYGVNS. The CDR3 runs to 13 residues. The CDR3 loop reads CASRSRNTGELFF. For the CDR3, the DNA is TGTGCCAGCAGGTCCAGGAACACCGGGGAGCTGTTTTTT.